One sample yielded the 24 T cell receptor beta chains listed below, sequenced in a study of regulatory T cells in long-lasting Graves disease. Library construction for TCR beta used iRepertoire HTBI primers and Arm-PCR of CDR3 regions. TCRdb used MiXCR to reprocess the multiplex PCR reads, holding one entry per CDR3 protein. The data contain more than 450,000 distinct CDR3 sequences, around 16% of them singletons. The sample's time point: newly diagnosed GD, antithyroid drugs for less than 3 months. From RNA extracted from PBMCs, the TCR library was made. The data were also submitted as part of a second study, on T cells in Graves' hyperthyroidism and ophthalmopathy.

The specimen comprised peripheral blood mononuclear cells (PBMCs), sampled at new diagnosis, from a patient treated with antithyroid drugs. All receptors come from a man aged 40-49 years with Graves disease.

This clonotype has at least ten counts. The chain uses TRBV3-1 and TRBJ1-4, with D uncertain. Germline loops: CDR1 LGHDT, CDR2 YNNKEL (reference sequence). The CDR3 contains 12 residues. The V end lost 1 base, the J end lost 8 bases, and 5 bases lay between the germline ends. CDR3 sequence: CASSQVGEKLFF. The CDR3, as DNA: TGTGCCAGCAGCCAAGTCGGGGAAAAACTGTTTTTT.

This clonotype was recorded at least ten times. V and J are TRBV6-1 and TRBJ2-7; TRBD2 matches 7 bases. Germline V gives CDR1 MNHNS, CDR2 SASEGT. The CDR3 spans 13 residues. Losses at the gene ends were 7 bases for V and 4 bases for J; bases not matched to a gene: 7. This chain's CDR3 is CASTNPGGYEQYF. The DNA for the CDR3 is TGTGCCAGCACAAACCCGGGGGGTTACGAGCAGTACTTC.

This clonotype appeared a few times. CDR3 in DNA: TGTGCCAGCAGTTATCAAGAAGAGTCTTCAGTGCATTTT. Protein: CASSYQEESSVHF. The chain is built from TRBV6-2 or TRBV6-3 and TRBJ1-5; D is unclear. The CDR3 has 13 amino acids. Germline CDR1 MNHEY, CDR2 SVGEGT. The V end was cut by 3 bases, the J end by 15 bases, with 18 bases between.

This clonotype was picked up many times. The CDR3 loop reads CASAETGARVTEAFF. For the CDR3, the DNA is TGCGCCAGCGCAGAGACAGGGGCGCGGGTTACTGAAGCTTTCTTT. This chain links TRBV5-1 with TRBJ1-1; TRBD1 matches at 8 bases. The V and J ends lost 7 bases and 5 bases, in that order; junction bases with no gene match: 13. CDR3 length: 15 residues. Germline loops: CDR1 SGHRS, CDR2 YFSETQ.

This clonotype was seen at least ten times. The gene calls are TRBV3-1 and TRBJ2-7; D may correspond to TRBD1 or TRBD2 (5 bases each). Germline V gene data show CDR1 as LGHDT and CDR2 as YNNKEL (reference sequence). V gave up 1 base and J gave up 8 bases, with 18 bases separating them. The CDR3 totals 15 residues. The CDR3, as DNA: TGTGCCAGCAGCCAAGTATGGGACGGAGTTTGGAAGCAGTACTTC. Its translation: CASSQVWDGVWKQYF.

The J gene is TRBJ1-1, the V gene TRBV9, with TRBD1 matching 9 bases. Looked up from germline, CDR1 is SGDLS and CDR2 is YYNGEE. J gave up 3 bases and V 5 bases, and 8 bases lay outside the gene matches. This CDR3 region has 15 residues. The DNA for the CDR3 is TGTGCCAGCAGTGGTACAGGGGGCGAGGACACTGAAGCTTTCTTT. It yields the protein CASSGTGGEDTEAFF.

In its sample, this clonotype was seen many times. The gene calls are TRBV12-5 and TRBJ2-1; 10 nucleotides agree with TRBD2. The CDR3 extends over 15 amino acids. Germline values: CDR1 LGHNT, CDR2 FRNRAP. V dropped 0 bases and J dropped 10; count of bases not matched to a gene: 6. CDR3 protein: CASGLVPLLAGEQFF. Here the CDR3 DNA reads TGTGCTAGTGGTTTGGTACCCCTACTAGCGGGGGAGCAGTTCTTC.

This clonotype was detected many times. V and J are TRBV27 and TRBJ2-7; the D gene is possibly TRBD2 (6 bases). Germline CDR1 is MNHEY and CDR2 is SMNVEV (reference sequence). This CDR3 is built from 13 residues. With 3 bases removed from V and 5 bases from J, the gap between germline ends came to 11 bases. The CDR3 coding sequence is TGTGCCAGCAGTTTGAGGGGCGGGAACGAGCAGTACTTC. It specifies CASSLRGGNEQYF.

This clonotype was seen many times. The V and J genes are TRBV20-1 and TRBJ2-3; D is unresolved. The length of the CDR3 is 13 residues. Germline CDR1 is DFQATT and CDR2 is SNEGSKA (reference sequence). V lost 3 bases, J lost 2 bases, and 9 bases lay in between. CDR3 loop: CSASEANTDTQYF. CDR3 coding DNA: TGCAGTGCTAGCGAGGCGAACACAGATACGCAGTATTTT.

The sample holds a few counts of this clonotype. The CDR3 nucleotides read TGTGCCAGCAGAGCAGGGCCTGGAAACACCATATATTTT. Protein product: CASRAGPGNTIYF. The gene calls are TRBV28 and TRBJ1-3, with D tentatively TRBD1 (5 bases). The CDR3 consists of 13 residues. V gave up 6 bases and J gave up 2 bases, with 8 bases separating them. Germline V gene data show CDR1 as MDHEN and CDR2 as SYDVKM.

The V gene is TRBV2, the J gene TRBJ2-1, with TRBD2 matching 14 bases. The germline gives CDR1 SNHLY, CDR2 FYNNEI. This CDR3 contains 19 residues. Losses at the gene ends were 2 bases for V and 4 bases for J; bases not matched to a gene: 10. CDR3 DNA: TGTGCCAGCAGTGAAAATCTCGGACTAGCGGGAGGCGTGTACAATGAGCAGTTCTTC. Translation: CASSENLGLAGGVYNEQFF.

At least ten counts were recorded for this clonotype. The chain joins TRBV12-3 or TRBV12-4 to TRBJ2-7, with D possibly matching TRBD1 (6 bases). Trimming shortened V by 3 bases and J by 5 bases, and 11 bases separated the two germline ends. CDR3 length equals 13 residues. The DNA of the CDR3 is TGTGCCAGCAGTTTGTCCAGGGGCCACGAGCAGTACTTC. Translating gives CASSLSRGHEQYF.

There are many counts of this clonotype. The gene calls are TRBV28 and TRBJ1-2; TRBD1 might be the D (6 bases). V gave up 2 bases and J gave up 5 bases, with 12 bases separating them. The CDR3 loop spans 14 amino acids. CDR1 MDHEN and CDR2 SYDVKM come from the germline V gene. The CDR3 sequence: CASSLEDSLYGYTF. The CDR3 nucleotides are TGTGCCAGCAGTTTAGAGGACAGCCTATATGGCTACACCTTC.

This clonotype appeared many times. J is TRBJ1-5 and V is TRBV28, with unresolved D. This CDR3 spans 12 amino acids. Trimming cost V 9 bases and J 0 bases, with 6 bases left between them. Germline CDR1 and CDR2: MDHEN and SYDVKM. The CDR3 here is CASLISNQPQHF. The CDR3, as DNA: TGTGCCAGTCTAATTAGCAATCAGCCCCAGCATTTT.

This clonotype came up many times. This sequence joins TRBV20-1 and TRBJ1-4, with TRBD1 matching 10 bases. V shed 3 bases, J shed 7 bases, and the junction held 2 bases outside the gene matches. CDR1 and CDR2 (germline): DFQATT, SNEGSKA (reference sequence). The CDR3 has 13 amino acids. The DNA of the CDR3 is TGCAGTGCTAGGGGACAGGGGATTGAAAAACTGTTTTTT. Its translation is CSARGQGIEKLFF.

The genes are TRBV3-1 and TRBJ2-7, with D unclear. V lost 0 bases and J 5 bases, leaving 11 bases between the germline ends. Looked up from germline, CDR1 is LGHDT and CDR2 is YNNKEL (reference sequence). CDR3 size: 14 residues. The CDR3 sequence is CASSQDLVQNEQYF. The CDR3, as DNA: TGTGCCAGCAGCCAAGATTTGGTCCAAAACGAGCAGTACTTC.

This clonotype was detected many times. The V gene is TRBV10-3, the J gene TRBJ2-1; TRBD2 agrees at 11 bases. Germline trimming cut 5 bases from V and 10 bases from J; bases unmatched to any gene: 7. CDR3 length equals 14 residues. CDR1 ENHRY and CDR2 SYGVKD come from the germline V gene. Here the CDR3 DNA reads TGTGCCATCAGTCGACTAGCGGGAAGCGAGGAGCAGTTCTTC. It specifies CAISRLAGSEEQFF.

This clonotype was recorded many times. The V gene is TRBV30, the J gene TRBJ1-1; maybe TRBD1 (5 bases). This CDR3 has 15 residues. V was shortened by 3 bases and J by 1 base, with 15 bases between the two germline ends. Germline V gene lookup returns CDR1 GTSNPN and CDR2 SVGIG (reference sequence). This CDR3 reads CAWSSWGGRNTEAFF. CDR3 in DNA: TGTGCCTGGAGCAGCTGGGGGGGACGGAACACTGAAGCTTTCTTT.

This clonotype was picked up many times. The CDR3 loop is CASSPDRVSTEQYF. The CDR3 DNA is TGTGCCAGCAGCCCCGACAGGGTTTCTACGGAGCAGTACTTC. The chain carries TRBV28 and TRBJ2-7, with TRBD1 identical over 7 bases. Germline CDR1 MDHEN, CDR2 SYDVKM. V lost 6 bases to trimming and J lost 7 bases; unmatched junction nucleotides: 12. The CDR3 is 14 residues long. The whole variable domain, filled in from reference TRBV28 and TRBJ2-7, reads DVKVTQSSRYLVKRTGEKVFLECVQDMDHENMFWYRQDPGLGLRLIYFSYDVKMKEKGDIPEGYSVSREKKERFSLILESASTNQTSMYLCASSPDRVSTEQYFGPGTRLTVT.

This clonotype was recorded at least ten times. The chain carries TRBV2 and TRBJ2-1; 11 bases match TRBD2. This CDR3 region has 11 residues. V was pared by 6 bases and J by 15 bases, with 4 bases of the junction left unmatched. The germline V gene has CDR1 SNHLY and CDR2 FYNNEI. The CDR3 DNA reads TGTGCCAGCAGACTAGCGGGAGTAGTGTTCTTC. As protein: CASRLAGVVFF.

At least ten counts were recorded for this clonotype. The gene calls are TRBV6-2 or TRBV6-3 and TRBJ2-2; D not resolved. Germline CDR1 MNHEY, CDR2 SVGEGT. The V gene lost 9 bases and the J gene lost 3 bases, with 8 bases spanning the gap. The CDR3 has 12 amino acids. The CDR3 loop is CASQHDTGELFF. The CDR3 region has the DNA TGTGCCAGTCAGCACGACACCGGGGAGCTGTTTTTT.

This clonotype was observed many times. V usage is TRBV7-2 and J usage is TRBJ2-2, with D unclear. Looked up from germline, CDR1 is SGHTA and CDR2 is FQGNSA. Trimming took 0 bases from V and 0 from J, leaving 5 bases between them. This CDR3 comprises 15 residues. CDR3 sequence (DNA): TGTGCCAGCAGCTTAGCGGCAACGAACACCGGGGAGCTGTTTTTT. Protein product: CASSLAATNTGELFF. Full variable domain (missing parts from reference TRBV7-2 and TRBJ2-2): GAGVSQSPSNKVTEKGKDVELRCDPISGHTALYWYRQSLGQGLEFLIYFQGNSAPDKSGLPSDRFSAERTGGSVSTLTIQRTQQEDSAVYLCASSLAATNTGELFFGEGSRLTVL.

This clonotype was detected ten times or more. V usage is TRBV2 and J usage is TRBJ2-5; D may be TRBD1 or TRBD2 (5 bases each). Gene TRBJ2-1 matches the end of the DNA better, so the J call may be wrong. CDR3 size: 14 residues. Germline loops: CDR1 SNHLY, CDR2 FYNNEI. As DNA, the CDR3 is TGTGCCAGCGAGTCGCAGGGCGGGTCCAATGAGCAGTTCTTC. Translating it yields CASESQGGSNEQFF.

This clonotype was seen at least ten times. This sequence joins TRBV28 and TRBJ2-2, with 10 positions matching TRBD2. The junction had 1 base not matched to a gene; V was cut back by 5 bases and J by 1 base. The CDR3 consists of 15 residues. The germline CDR1 and CDR2 sequences are MDHEN and SYDVKM. The CDR3 DNA follows: TGTGCCAGCAGTAGGACTAGCGGGAACACCGGGGAGCTGTTTTTT. It is translated as CASSRTSGNTGELFF.